A single sample gave rise to the 13 T cell receptor beta chains below, sequenced in a study of cytomegalovirus exposure and HLA in healthy donors. A multiplex PCR was run with 60 Vbeta primers and 13 Jbeta primers. Profiled with immunoSEQ multiplex PCR; TCRdb holds only in-frame clones, not every one. The top ten hold 0.3% of the sample, which has fewer than 300,000 clones, 75% to 85% seen once. Sequencing was done on a sample of PBMCs. Every receptor here comes from a girl aged 2-10 years in good health and CMV-seronegative.

The rearrangement links TRBV5-1 to TRBJ1-1; D is ambiguous. Germline-derived CDR1 and CDR2 are SGHRS and YFSETQ. The ends were cut back, 0 bases at V and 1 base at J, with 7 bases in the middle. The CDR3 contains 14 residues. The CDR3 region is CASSLGLGNTEAFF. DNA for the CDR3: TGCGCCAGCAGCTTGGGACTCGGGAACACTGAAGCTTTCTTT.

The chain recombines TRBV6-5 with TRBJ1-1; 7 nucleotides align to TRBD1. Germline trimming cut 8 bases from V and 6 bases from J; bases unmatched to any gene: 9. CDR1 and CDR2 (germline): MNHEY, SVGAGI. CDR3 length: 13 amino acids. The CDR3 here is CASVGTVGPEAFF. The DNA for the CDR3 is TGTGCCAGCGTAGGGACAGTCGGCCCTGAAGCTTTCTTT.

This chain connects TRBV28 to TRBJ2-3, with 7 bases that match TRBD1. This CDR3 contains 18 residues. With 4 bases clipped from V and 4 bases from J, the junction kept 17 bases outside the gene matches. Germline CDR1 is MDHEN and CDR2 is SYDVKM. CDR3 loop: CASSSPQTGSFFADTQYF. CDR3 bases: TGTGCCAGCAGTTCCCCCCAGACAGGGTCATTTTTCGCAGATACGCAGTATTTT.

The chain is built from TRBV28 and TRBJ1-1; D unresolved. Per germline, CDR1 MDHEN and CDR2 SYDVKM. Trimming removed 1 base at V and 5 bases at J, with 5 bases between. CDR3 length equals 12 residues. As DNA, the CDR3 is TGTGCCAGCAGTTTATTGAGGACTGAAGCTTTCTTT. The encoded protein is CASSLLRTEAFF.

The chain combines TRBV7-8 with TRBJ2-1; 7 bases agree with TRBD2. The CDR3 is made up of 15 amino acids. Germline assignment: CDR1 SGHVS and CDR2 FQNEAQ. V shed 0 bases and J 3 bases; nucleotides not matched to a gene: 2. The CDR3 reads CASSLAGGNYNEQFF. In DNA, the CDR3 is TGTGCCAGCAGCTTAGCGGGGGGGAACTACAATGAGCAGTTCTTC.

This clone was recorded once. The rearrangement joins TRBV30 to TRBJ2-1; D not resolved. CDR3 size: 11 residues. CDR1 is GTSNPN, CDR2 SVGIG, per germline (reference sequence). V lost 5 bases, J lost 6 bases, and 8 bases lay in between. CDR3 in amino acids: CAWGLSNEQFF. The CDR3 bases are TGTGCCTGGGGTCTTAGCAATGAGCAGTTCTTC. Full variable domain (missing parts from reference TRBV30 and TRBJ2-1): SQTIHQWPATLVQPVGSPLSLECTVEGTSNPNLYWYRQAAGRGLQLLFYSVGIGQISSEVPQNLSASRPQDRQFILSSKKLLLSDSGFYLCAWGLSNEQFFGPGTRLTVL.

This clone is a singleton in its sample. The V call is TRBV6-4, the J call TRBJ2-6; the match to TRBD2 covers 7 bases. CDR1 is MRHNA, CDR2 SNTAGT, per germline. V gave up 2 bases and J gave up 0 bases; unmatched junction bases: 7. The CDR3 totals 18 residues. The CDR3 loop reads CASSDQAGAHSGANVLTF. Here the CDR3 DNA reads TGTGCCAGCAGTGACCAGGCGGGAGCCCACTCTGGGGCCAACGTCCTGACTTTC.

The chain couples TRBV2 to TRBJ1-5; D remains ambiguous. CDR3 length equals 15 residues. The V end was cut by 2 bases, the J end by 0 bases, with 8 bases between. Germline V gene lookup returns CDR1 SNHLY and CDR2 FYNNEI. CDR3 sequence: CASSERGYSNQPQHF. For the CDR3, the DNA is TGTGCCAGCAGTGAAAGAGGATATAGCAATCAGCCCCAGCATTTT.

This clone was seen only a few times. This chain connects TRBV5-4 to TRBJ1-1; D possibly corresponds to TRBD1 (5 bases). CDR1 is SGHNT and CDR2 is YYREEE in the germline V gene (reference sequence). This CDR3 spans 15 amino acids. Trimming removed 1 base from V and 0 bases from J, with 10 bases in between. The CDR3 bases are TGTGCCAGCAGCTTGCCCCAGGGTATGAACACTGAAGCTTTCTTT. As protein: CASSLPQGMNTEAFF.

The V call is TRBV11-2, the J call TRBJ2-1, with no clear D. Germline lookup yields CDR1 SGHAT and CDR2 FQNNGV. The CDR3 is 17 amino acids. The V end was cut by 3 bases, the J end by 3 bases, with 18 bases between. CDR3 coding DNA: TGTGCCAGCAGCTTTTTCGTCTTCCGGGTCCACTACAATGAGCAGTTCTTC. It codes for CASSFFVFRVHYNEQFF.

The count of this clone is one. CDR3 bases: TGTGCCAGCAGCTTGGACAGGGCGAGCTCTGGAAACACCATATATTTT. It specifies CASSLDRASSGNTIYF. The chain joins TRBV5-4 to TRBJ1-3, with D possibly being TRBD1 (6 bases). This CDR3 spans 16 amino acids. CDR1 is SGHNT, CDR2 YYREEE, per germline (reference sequence). With 0 bases removed from V and 0 bases from J, the gap between germline ends came to 10 bases.

The V and J genes are TRBV7-2 and TRBJ1-1; 7 positions agree with TRBD1. The CDR3 is 15 residues long. The trim removed 3 bases at V and 3 bases at J, leaving 7 bases unmatched. Germline V gene data show CDR1 as SGHTA and CDR2 as FQGNSA. DNA for the CDR3: TGTGCCAGCAGCTTGGGCAGGGGGTGGGACACTGAAGCTTTCTTT. Translation: CASSLGRGWDTEAFF.

V usage is TRBV5-1 and J usage is TRBJ2-3, with D possibly matching TRBD2 (5 bases). With 5 bases removed from V and 0 bases from J, the gap between germline ends came to 10 bases. Germline-derived CDR1 and CDR2 are SGHRS and YFSETQ. This CDR3 spans 14 amino acids. CDR3 DNA: TGCGCCAGCAGTTACGGGGTGAGCACAGATACGCAGTATTTT. It is translated as CASSYGVSTDTQYF.